This paragraph covers one T cell receptor (beta chain) sequence. How the authors handled the data: Amplification with reference gene primers provided the estimates of nucleated cell counts. Repertoires were generated with immunoSEQ multiplex PCR, while TCRdb's copy carries only in-frame clones and drops some. V and J calls and clone size are copied from that table; D and trimming were computed from the DNA. Of around 60,000 clones listed, nearly 95% are singletons. This entry belongs to a study of blood T cell repertoires in COVID-19. Turning to the study itself: In each case, the material was cDNA or gDNA derived from T cells, B-cell-depleted T cells, or PBMCs.

The V end lost 1 base, the J end lost 0 bases, and 6 bases lay between the germline ends. The CDR3 covers 15 residues. The germline gives CDR1 SEHNR, CDR2 FQNEAQ (reference sequence). The sequenced sample was peripheral blood. The receptor comes from a man aged 45-65 years with active COVID-19. The V and J genes are TRBV7-9 and TRBJ2-2; D not certain. CDR3 region: CASSLGATNTGELFF. For the CDR3, the DNA is TGTGCCAGCAGCTTAGGGGCCACGAACACCGGGGAGCTGTTTTTT. Filled out from reference TRBV7-9 and TRBJ2-2, the complete variable domain reads DTGVSQNPRHKITKRGQNVTFRCDPISEHNRLYWYRQTLGQGPEFLTYFQNEAQLEKSRLLSDRFSAERPKGSFSTLEIQRTEQGDSAMYLCASSLGATNTGELFFGEGSRLTVL.